Listed below are T cell receptor beta chains from one sample, sequenced in a study of blood T cell repertoires in COVID-19. Clones were read by immunoSEQ multiplex PCR, and TCRdb kept only the in-frame ones, dropping some. The sample contains tens of thousands of clones, 88% of which appear only once. The sequencing input was peripheral blood. All receptors derive from a woman in her sixties with acute or convalescent COVID-19. Each CDR3 is given with its conserved first and last residue. A D gene is named only where the DNA matches it firmly. The size of a clone is reported for some rows only, either as once, few or many, or as a class for expanded clones.

clone_size,v_call,j_call,d_call,cdr3_nt,cdr3_aa
.,TRBV5-4,TRBJ1-2,TRBD1,TGTGCCAGCAGCTTGGGACAGGGAATATATGGCTACACCTTC,CASSLGQGIYGYTF
.,TRBV11-1,TRBJ1-1,TRBD1,TGTGCCAGCAGCGTGGGACAGATGAACACTGAAGCTTTCTTT,CASSVGQMNTEAFF
once,TRBV18,TRBJ2-1,TRBD1,TGTGCCAGCTCACCGGGACAGGGGGCCGTATCCTACAATGAGCAGTTCTTC,CASSPGQGAVSYNEQFF
few,TRBV28,TRBJ1-1,TRBD1,TGTGCCAGCAGTTTAAATGGCTGGGGGACAGGAAACACTGAAGCTTTCTTT,CASSLNGWGTGNTEAFF
.,TRBV19,TRBJ2-3,TRBD2,TGTGCCAGTAGCCCGTTACGGGGGGGCACAGATACGCAGTATTTT,CASSPLRGGTDTQYF
.,TRBV24-1,TRBJ2-3,TRBD1,TGTGCCTCCAGGACAGGGGGCGCGGAAGATACGCAGTATTTT,CASRTGGAEDTQYF
.,TRBV5-8,TRBJ1-1,.,TGTGCCAGCAGCCCCCTCCTAGCGACAACTGAAGCTTTCTTT,CASSPLLATTEAFF
.,TRBV5-6,TRBJ1-4,.,TGTGCCAGCGGCCTAGGGGAGGCTAATGAAAAACTGTTTTTT,CASGLGEANEKLFF
.,TRBV18,TRBJ1-2,.,TGTGCCAGCTCACCAGAGAATCAGGGACTTGGGTATGGCTACACCTTC,CASSPENQGLGYGYTF
once,TRBV5-5,TRBJ1-5,TRBD1,TGTGCCAGCAGCTCCCTAGGACAGGGCGAGCCCCAGCATTTT,CASSSLGQGEPQHF
.,TRBV5-6,TRBJ2-2,TRBD2,TGTGCCAGCAGCTTCGCACTAGCGGGAGGGACCGGGGAGCTGTTTTTT,CASSFALAGGTGELFF
few,TRBV19,TRBJ1-2,TRBD1,TGTGCCAGTAGCCAGAAGACAGGGGGCATAGTAAGCTACACCTTC,CASSQKTGGIVSYTF
.,TRBV3-1/TRBV3-2,TRBJ1-1,.,TGTGCCAGCAGCCAAGATAGCTGGGAGCTGGGGACTGAAGCTTTCTTT,CASSQDSWELGTEAFF
.,TRBV18,TRBJ2-5,.,TGTGCCAGCTCACCAATCTACAGGCAAGAGACCCAGTACTTC,CASSPIYRQETQYF
.,TRBV6-1,TRBJ1-2,.,TGTGCCAGCAGTGAAGCTACAGGATGGGACTATGGCTACACCTTC,CASSEATGWDYGYTF
.,TRBV7-8,TRBJ1-5,TRBD1,TGTGCCAGCAGCCTGGGACAGCCCTATCAGCCCCAGCATTTT,CASSLGQPYQPQHF
.,TRBV7-7,TRBJ2-1,.,TGTGCCAGCAGCGCTAACCCCTCTGGTGCTGAGCAGTTCTTC,CASSANPSGAEQFF
once,TRBV6-1,TRBJ1-1,.,TGTGCCAGCAGTGAGGCCCCAGCAGGCACTGAAGCTTTCTTT,CASSEAPAGTEAFF
.,TRBV19,TRBJ2-3,TRBD2,TGTGCCAGTAGCGGGAGGCATAAGAATACGCAGTATTTT,CASSGRHKNTQYF
.,TRBV6-5,TRBJ2-5,TRBD2,TGTGCCAGCAGTTCTAGCGGGACAAAAGAGGCCCAGTACTTC,CASSSSGTKEAQYF
.,TRBV10-1,TRBJ2-5,.,TGCGCCAGCAGTGAGTCCGGCAGAGGTTTGGAGGAGACCCAGTACTTC,CASSESGRGLEETQYF
.,TRBV5-1,TRBJ2-5,.,TGCGCCAGCAGCTTTCGGGGGGCGGGAGAGACCCAGTACTTC,CASSFRGAGETQYF
.,TRBV28,TRBJ2-1,.,TGTGCCAGCAGTACAACTCGGACTGGCAATGAGCAGTTCTTC,CASSTTRTGNEQFF
.,TRBV5-1,TRBJ2-5,TRBD1,TGCGCCAGCAGCTTGGATACAGGGGCTAAAGAGACCCAGTACTTC,CASSLDTGAKETQYF
.,TRBV9,TRBJ2-5,TRBD1,TGTGCCAGCAGCGTCGGGACAGGGAAAGAGACCCAGTACTTC,CASSVGTGKETQYF
.,TRBV7-8,TRBJ1-1,.,TGTGCCAGCAGCTTAGCGGAGACAGGAAATTTTCGAGCTTTCTTT,CASSLAETGNFRAFF
.,TRBV6-5,TRBJ1-3,.,TGTGCCAGCAGGGGGGCAGGAAACACCATATATTTT,CASRGAGNTIYF
.,TRBV5-4,TRBJ1-2,TRBD1,TGTGCCAGCAGCTTGGGGACAGGGGCTAACTATGGCTACACCTTC,CASSLGTGANYGYTF
.,TRBV7-2,TRBJ2-2,TRBD2,TGTGCCAGCAGCTTTAAGAGCGGGGGGACCGGGGAGCTGTTTTTT,CASSFKSGGTGELFF
.,TRBV7-2,TRBJ1-4,.,TGTGCCAGCAGCTCACCCGGGGGGAGCGGGGAAAAACTGTTTTTT,CASSSPGGSGEKLFF
.,TRBV9,TRBJ2-3,.,TGTGCCAGCAGCGTTCAGGGGAAGGATACGCAGTATTTT,CASSVQGKDTQYF